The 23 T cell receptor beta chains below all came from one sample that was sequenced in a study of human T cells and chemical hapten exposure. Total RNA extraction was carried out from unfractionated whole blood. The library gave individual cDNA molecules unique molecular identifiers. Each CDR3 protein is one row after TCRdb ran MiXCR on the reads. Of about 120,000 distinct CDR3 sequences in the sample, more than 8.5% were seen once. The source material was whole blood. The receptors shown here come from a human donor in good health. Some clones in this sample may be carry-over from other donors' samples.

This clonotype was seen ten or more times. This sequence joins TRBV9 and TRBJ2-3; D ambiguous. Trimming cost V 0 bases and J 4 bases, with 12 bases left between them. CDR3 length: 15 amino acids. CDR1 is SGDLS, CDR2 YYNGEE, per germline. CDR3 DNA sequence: TGTGCCAGCAGCGTAGAAGGTCAGGCCGCAGATACGCAGTATTTT. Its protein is CASSVEGQAADTQYF.

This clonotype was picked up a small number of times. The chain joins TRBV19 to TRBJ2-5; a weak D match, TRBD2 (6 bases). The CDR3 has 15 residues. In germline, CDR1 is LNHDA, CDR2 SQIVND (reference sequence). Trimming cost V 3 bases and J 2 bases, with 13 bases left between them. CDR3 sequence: CASSISASEQETQYF. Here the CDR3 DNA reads TGTGCCAGTAGTATCTCGGCTAGCGAACAAGAGACCCAGTACTTC.

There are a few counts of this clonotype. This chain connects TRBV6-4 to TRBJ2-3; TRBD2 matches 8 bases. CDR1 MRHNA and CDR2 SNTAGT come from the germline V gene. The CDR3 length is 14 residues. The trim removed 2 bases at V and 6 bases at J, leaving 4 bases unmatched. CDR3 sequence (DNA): TGTGCCAGCAGTGACGGGCGGGAGGCTGATACGCAGTATTTT. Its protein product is CASSDGREADTQYF.

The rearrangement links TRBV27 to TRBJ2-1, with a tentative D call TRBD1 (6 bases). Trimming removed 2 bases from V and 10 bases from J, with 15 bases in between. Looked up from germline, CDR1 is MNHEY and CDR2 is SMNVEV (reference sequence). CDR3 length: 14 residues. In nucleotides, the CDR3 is TGTGCCAGCAGTTTAACTGGGGGCCAAGGCGAGCAGTTCTTC. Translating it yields CASSLTGGQGEQFF.

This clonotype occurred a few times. This CDR3 reads CASSLELIEAFF. The CDR3, as DNA: TGTGCCAGCAGCTTAGAATTGATTGAAGCTTTCTTT. The chain employs TRBV7-9 and TRBJ1-1; D ambiguous. There are 12 residues in the CDR3. V shed 1 base and J shed 7 bases, with 7 bases lying between them. CDR1 and CDR2 from the germline V gene are SEHNR and FQNEAQ (reference sequence).

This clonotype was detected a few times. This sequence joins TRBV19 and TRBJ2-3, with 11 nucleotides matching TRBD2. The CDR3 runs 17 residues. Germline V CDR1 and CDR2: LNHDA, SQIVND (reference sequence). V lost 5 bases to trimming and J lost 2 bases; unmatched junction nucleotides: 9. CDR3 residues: CASSPFGLAGHTDTQYF. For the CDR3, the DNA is TGTGCCAGTAGTCCCTTCGGACTAGCGGGCCACACAGATACGCAGTATTTT.

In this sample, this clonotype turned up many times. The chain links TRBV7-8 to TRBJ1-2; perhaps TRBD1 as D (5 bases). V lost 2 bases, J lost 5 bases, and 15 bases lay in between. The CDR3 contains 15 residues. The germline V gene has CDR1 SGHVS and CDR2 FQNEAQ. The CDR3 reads CASSLSPGPDYGYTF. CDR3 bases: TGTGCCAGCAGCTTATCTCCGGGGCCGGATTATGGCTACACCTTC.

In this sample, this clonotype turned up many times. The CDR3 bases are TGTGCCAGCAGTGAAAACATCGGGGACGAGCAGTACTTC. Its translation: CASSENIGDEQYF. The chain is built from TRBV2 and TRBJ2-7; TRBD2 might be the D (5 bases). Germline V lookup: CDR1 SNHLY, CDR2 FYNNEI. The CDR3 consists of 13 residues. Trimming cost V 2 bases and J 5 bases, with 10 bases left between them.

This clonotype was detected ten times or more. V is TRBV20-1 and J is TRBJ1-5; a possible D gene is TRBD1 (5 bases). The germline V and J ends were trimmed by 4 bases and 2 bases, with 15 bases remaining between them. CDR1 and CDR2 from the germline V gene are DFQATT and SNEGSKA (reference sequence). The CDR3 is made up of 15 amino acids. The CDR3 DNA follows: TGCAGTGCTACCGCAGGGTTGATCGGCAATCAGCCCCAGCATTTT. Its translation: CSATAGLIGNQPQHF.

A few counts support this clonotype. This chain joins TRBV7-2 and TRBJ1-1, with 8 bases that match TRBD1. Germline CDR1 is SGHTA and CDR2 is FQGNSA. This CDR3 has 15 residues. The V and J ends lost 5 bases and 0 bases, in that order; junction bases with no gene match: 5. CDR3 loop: CASSRQGRVNTEAFF. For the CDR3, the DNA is TGTGCCAGCAGCAGACAGGGGCGGGTGAACACTGAAGCTTTCTTT.

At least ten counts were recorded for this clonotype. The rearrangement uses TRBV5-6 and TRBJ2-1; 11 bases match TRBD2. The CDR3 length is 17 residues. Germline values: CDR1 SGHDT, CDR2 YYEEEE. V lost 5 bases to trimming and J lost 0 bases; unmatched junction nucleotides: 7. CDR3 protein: CASSLPTSGSSYNEQFF. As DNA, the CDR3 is TGTGCCAGCAGTTTACCCACTAGCGGGAGCTCCTACAATGAGCAGTTCTTC.

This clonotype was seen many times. The DNA for the CDR3 is TGTGCCATCAGGACTAGCGGGTCCACAGATACGCAGTATTTT. Its protein is CAIRTSGSTDTQYF. V is TRBV10-3 and J is TRBJ2-3; 10 positions match TRBD2. This CDR3 comprises 14 residues. V dropped 6 bases and J dropped 2; count of bases not matched to a gene: 2. The V gene's germline CDR1 is ENHRY and CDR2 SYGVKD.

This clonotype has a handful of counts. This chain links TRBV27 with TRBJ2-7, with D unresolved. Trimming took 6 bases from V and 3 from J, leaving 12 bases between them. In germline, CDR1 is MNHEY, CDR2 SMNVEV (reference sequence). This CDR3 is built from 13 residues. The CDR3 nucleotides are TGTGCCAGCAGCCTAGGGCCCATCTACGAGCAGTACTTC. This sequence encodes CASSLGPIYEQYF.

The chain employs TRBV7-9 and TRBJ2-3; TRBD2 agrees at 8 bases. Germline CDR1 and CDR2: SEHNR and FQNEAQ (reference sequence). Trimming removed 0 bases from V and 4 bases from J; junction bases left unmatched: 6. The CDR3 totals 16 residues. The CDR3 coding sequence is TGTGCCAGCAGCTTAGCCGGGACTAGACAAGCAGATACGCAGTATTTT. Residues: CASSLAGTRQADTQYF. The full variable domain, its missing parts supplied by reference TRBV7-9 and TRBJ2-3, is DTGVSQNPRHKITKRGQNVTFRCDPISEHNRLYWYRQTLGQGPEFLTYFQNEAQLEKSRLLSDRFSAERPKGSFSTLEIQRTEQGDSAMYLCASSLAGTRQADTQYFGPGTRLTVL.

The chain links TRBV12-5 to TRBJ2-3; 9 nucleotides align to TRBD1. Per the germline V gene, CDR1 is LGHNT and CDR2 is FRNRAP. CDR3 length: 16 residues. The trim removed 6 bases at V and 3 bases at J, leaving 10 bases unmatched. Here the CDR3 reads CASGATWDRETDTQYF. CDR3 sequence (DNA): TGTGCTAGTGGCGCTACATGGGACAGGGAAACAGATACGCAGTATTTT.

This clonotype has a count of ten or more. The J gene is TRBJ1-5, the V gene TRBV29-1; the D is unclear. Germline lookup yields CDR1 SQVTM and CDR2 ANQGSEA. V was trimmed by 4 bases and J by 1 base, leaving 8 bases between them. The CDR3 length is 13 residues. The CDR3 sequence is CSVGDGSNQPQHF. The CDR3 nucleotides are TGCAGCGTTGGAGACGGGAGCAATCAGCCCCAGCATTTT.

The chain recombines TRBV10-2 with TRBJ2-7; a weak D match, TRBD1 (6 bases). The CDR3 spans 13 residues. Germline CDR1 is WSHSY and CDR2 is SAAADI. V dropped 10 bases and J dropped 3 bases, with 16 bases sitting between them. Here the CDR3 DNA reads TGCGCCACACGGACGGGACACAGCTACGAGCAGTACTTC. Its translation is CATRTGHSYEQYF.

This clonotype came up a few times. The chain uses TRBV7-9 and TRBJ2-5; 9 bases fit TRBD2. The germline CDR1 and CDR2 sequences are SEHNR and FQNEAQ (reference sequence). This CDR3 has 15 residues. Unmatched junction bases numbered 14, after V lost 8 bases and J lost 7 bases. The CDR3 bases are TGTGCCAGCGCAAGAGGGGGACTAGCCCTGGGGACCCAGTACTTC. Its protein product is CASARGGLALGTQYF.

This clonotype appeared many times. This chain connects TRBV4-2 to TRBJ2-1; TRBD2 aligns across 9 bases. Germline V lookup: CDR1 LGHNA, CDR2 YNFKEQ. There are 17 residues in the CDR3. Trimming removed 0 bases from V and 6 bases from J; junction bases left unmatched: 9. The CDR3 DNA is TGTGCCAGCAGCCAAGAGGCCCTAGCGGGGCCATCCAATGAGCAGTTCTTC. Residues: CASSQEALAGPSNEQFF.

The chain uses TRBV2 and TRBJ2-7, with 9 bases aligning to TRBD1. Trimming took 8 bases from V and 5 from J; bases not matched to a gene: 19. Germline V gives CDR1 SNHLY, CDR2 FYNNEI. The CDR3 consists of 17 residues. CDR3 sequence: CASGRIQGARLGNEQYF. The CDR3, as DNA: TGTGCCAGCGGCCGGATACAGGGGGCCCGCCTGGGGAACGAGCAGTACTTC.

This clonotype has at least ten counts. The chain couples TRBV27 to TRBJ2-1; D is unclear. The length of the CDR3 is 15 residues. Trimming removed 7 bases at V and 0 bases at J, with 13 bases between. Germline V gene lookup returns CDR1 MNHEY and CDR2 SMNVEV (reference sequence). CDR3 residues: CASIPRPGSYNEQFF. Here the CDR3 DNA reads TGTGCCAGCATCCCTAGACCCGGCTCCTACAATGAGCAGTTCTTC.

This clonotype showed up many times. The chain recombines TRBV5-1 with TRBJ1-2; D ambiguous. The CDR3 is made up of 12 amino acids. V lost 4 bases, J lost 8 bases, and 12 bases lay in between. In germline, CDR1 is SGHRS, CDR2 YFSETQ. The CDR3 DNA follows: TGCGCCAGCAGCCCCCCACACGGGGGCTACACCTTC. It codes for CASSPPHGGYTF.

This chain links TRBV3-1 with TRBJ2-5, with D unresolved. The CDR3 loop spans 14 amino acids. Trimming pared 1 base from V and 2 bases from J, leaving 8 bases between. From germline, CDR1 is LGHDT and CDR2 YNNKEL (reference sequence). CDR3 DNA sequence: TGTGCCAGCAGCCAAGGGCCATCGCAAGAGACCCAGTACTTC. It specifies CASSQGPSQETQYF.